Below are 29 T cell receptor beta chains sequenced from a single sample in a study of shared clonotypes between healthy human individuals. Sequencing used immunoSEQ multiplex PCR; TCRdb keeps in-frame clones, though not all of them. The sample includes about 1.5 million clones, 98% of them seen just once. Source material: naive CD4+ T cells sorted from blood. Sample subset: CD45RA+ positively selected. These TCRs come from a young man in good health.

The chain combines TRBV5-1 with TRBJ2-1, with a possible D match to TRBD2 (7 bases). Germline assignment: CDR1 SGHRS and CDR2 YFSETQ. Trimming removed 4 bases from V and 2 bases from J, with 16 bases in between. There are 16 residues in the CDR3. CDR3 sequence reads: CASSHRRGLTYNEQFF. The CDR3 DNA is TGCGCCAGCAGCCACCGCAGGGGACTAACCTACAATGAGCAGTTCTTC.

V is TRBV18 and J is TRBJ1-5; 7 bases align to TRBD1. The CDR3 runs 15 residues. V lost 3 bases, J lost 6 bases, and 8 bases stayed unmatched. In germline, CDR1 is KGHSH, CDR2 LQKENI. Here the CDR3 DNA reads TGTGCCAGCTCACCCGGGACAGCCCCCAGTCAGCCCCAGCATTTT. Protein: CASSPGTAPSQPQHF.

This clone was detected once. This chain uses TRBV2 with TRBJ1-4; possible D gene TRBD1, 5 bases. Germline lookup yields CDR1 SNHLY and CDR2 FYNNEI. Trimming cost V 5 bases and J 5 bases, with 12 bases left between them. The CDR3 extends over 14 amino acids. The CDR3 DNA reads TGTGCCAGCAGTTCCGGGGGACGGAATGAAAAACTGTTTTTT. It specifies CASSSGGRNEKLFF.

On this clone: Other DNA sequences within the sample encode an identical CDR3. The chain recombines TRBV5-1 with TRBJ2-2; D perhaps matches TRBD2 (5 bases). The CDR3 is made up of 14 amino acids. Trimming left V 4 bases short and J 0 bases short, with 7 bases between. From germline, CDR1 is SGHRS and CDR2 YFSETQ. CDR3 coding DNA: TGCGCCAGCAGCCCCGGGACGAACACCGGGGAGCTGTTTTTT. Translation gives CASSPGTNTGELFF. The whole variable domain, remainder taken from reference TRBV5-1 and TRBJ2-2, is KAGVTQTPRYLIKTRGQQVTLSCSPISGHRSVSWYQQTPGQGLQFLFEYFSETQRNKGNFPGRFSGRQFSNSRSEMNVSTLELGDSALYLCASSPGTNTGELFFGEGSRLTVL.

V and J are TRBV7-2 and TRBJ1-4; 7 bases are shared with TRBD1. Trimming took 0 bases from V and 0 from J; bases not matched to a gene: 13. This CDR3 is built from 20 residues. Germline CDR1 SGHTA, CDR2 FQGNSA. CDR3 coding DNA: TGTGCCAGCAGCTTAGCCTCACCGGGACAGTGGGAGGCAACTAATGAAAAACTGTTTTTT. Protein sequence: CASSLASPGQWEATNEKLFF.

V gene TRBV27 combines with J gene TRBJ2-7; TRBD2 agrees at 7 bases. This CDR3 contains 14 residues. Trimming removed 2 bases from V and 4 bases from J; junction bases left unmatched: 5. CDR1 is MNHEY and CDR2 is SMNVEV in the germline V gene (reference sequence). The DNA for the CDR3 is TGTGCCAGCAGTTTAAGCGGGGAATGGTACGAGCAGTACTTC. This encodes CASSLSGEWYEQYF.

The chain combines TRBV6-5 with TRBJ2-7, with TRBD1 as a possible D gene (5 bases). V shed 2 bases and J shed 0 bases, with 11 bases lying between them. CDR3 length: 15 amino acids. The V gene's germline CDR1 is MNHEY and CDR2 SVGAGI. The CDR3 coding sequence is TGTGCCAGCAGTTACAAGAGACAGCCCTCCTACGAGCAGTACTTC. It encodes CASSYKRQPSYEQYF.

V gene TRBV4-2 combines with J gene TRBJ2-7; 9 nucleotides align to TRBD2. The germline V gene encodes CDR1 LGHNA and CDR2 YNFKEQ. This CDR3 region has 16 residues. Trimming removed 3 bases from V and 4 bases from J; junction bases left unmatched: 10. CDR3 sequence (DNA): TGTGCCAGCAGCCACCTTAGCGGGAGTAGTGGATACGAGCAGTACTTC. This codes for CASSHLSGSSGYEQYF.

The V call is TRBV27, the J call TRBJ2-7; 8 bases line up with TRBD2. The J segment lost 4 bases and the V segment lost 0 bases, leaving 5 bases of the junction unmatched. The CDR3 has 15 amino acids. Germline lookup yields CDR1 MNHEY and CDR2 SMNVEV (reference sequence). The CDR3 protein is CASSLSRLASYEQYF. CDR3 DNA: TGTGCCAGCAGTTTATCGCGACTAGCGTCTTACGAGCAGTACTTC.

This clone has just one count. The chain carries TRBV4-3 and TRBJ2-7; D is undetermined. This CDR3 has 14 residues. The V end was cut by 1 base, the J end by 2 bases, with 9 bases between. Per germline, CDR1 LGHNA and CDR2 YSLEER. The CDR3 sequence is CASSQVADTYEQYF. The CDR3 DNA reads TGCGCCAGCAGCCAAGTCGCGGATACCTACGAGCAGTACTTC.

CDR3 DNA: TGTGCCAGCAGCTTCACTAGTGCCGAGCAGTACTTC. Amino acids: CASSFTSAEQYF. This chain uses TRBV7-9 with TRBJ2-7, with D possibly TRBD2 on 5 matching bases. This CDR3 comprises 12 residues. Germline V lookup: CDR1 SEHNR, CDR2 FQNEAQ (reference sequence). V lost 3 bases, J lost 6 bases, and 9 bases lay in between.

This chain connects TRBV28 to TRBJ2-1; D gene unclear. The germline V gene encodes CDR1 MDHEN and CDR2 SYDVKM. The ends were cut back, 4 bases at V and 5 bases at J, with 12 bases in the middle. CDR3 length: 14 residues. CDR3 region: CASSSVGWNNEQFF. In nucleotides, the CDR3 is TGTGCCAGCAGTTCCGTAGGGTGGAACAATGAGCAGTTCTTC.

This sequence joins TRBV4-3 and TRBJ1-2, with D perhaps TRBD1 (5 bases). The V and J ends lost 3 bases and 8 bases respectively, with 10 bases between them. The CDR3 is 12 residues long. Germline V gives CDR1 LGHNA, CDR2 YSLEER. CDR3 in amino acids: CASSHGGGGYTF. CDR3 bases: TGCGCCAGCAGCCACGGGGGAGGGGGCTACACCTTC.

This clone was detected only once. CDR3 residues: CASSGLSGSTGELFF. The CDR3 DNA reads as TGTGCCAGCAGTGGACTGAGCGGTTCCACCGGGGAGCTGTTTTTT. The chain employs TRBV6-1 and TRBJ2-2; D possibly corresponds to TRBD2 (5 bases). Germline V CDR1 and CDR2: MNHNS, SASEGT. The germline V and J ends were trimmed by 4 bases and 4 bases, with 13 bases remaining between them. The CDR3 sequence is 15 residues long.

As concerns this clone: Other nucleotide sequences from this sample produce the same CDR3. The chain uses TRBV5-1 and TRBJ2-7; 8 bases agree with TRBD1. This CDR3 comprises 14 residues. Germline values: CDR1 SGHRS, CDR2 YFSETQ. V was clipped by 4 bases and J by 3 bases; unmatched bases: 6. The CDR3 region is CASSLDRAGYEQYF. The CDR3 DNA sequence: TGCGCCAGCAGCCTGGACAGGGCGGGCTACGAGCAGTACTTC.

The chain couples TRBV5-5 to TRBJ1-1; 7 bases are shared with TRBD1. V trimming: 3 bases; J trimming: 1 base; junction bases outside the gene matches: 12. The CDR3 covers 17 residues. Germline V gene lookup returns CDR1 SGHKS and CDR2 YYEKEE (reference sequence). The CDR3 sequence is CASSSKGAVSGNTEAFF. The CDR3 DNA sequence: TGTGCCAGCAGCTCAAAGGGGGCGGTCTCCGGGAACACTGAAGCTTTCTTT. The full variable domain, in which reference TRBV5-5 and TRBJ1-1 provide the parts outside the CDR3, is DAGVTQSPTHLIKTRGQQVTLRCSPISGHKSVSWYQQVLGQGPQFIFQYYEKEERGRGNFPDRFSARQFPNYSSELNVNALLLGDSALYLCASSSKGAVSGNTEAFFGQGTRLTVV.

CDR3 DNA sequence: TGTGCCAGCAGCCCGACCAGACAGGGAGATATTCAAGAGACCCAGTACTTC. Translated: CASSPTRQGDIQETQYF. This chain links TRBV7-9 with TRBJ2-5, with 7 bases aligning to TRBD1. The CDR3 is made up of 17 amino acids. V lost 5 bases to trimming and J lost 2 bases; unmatched junction nucleotides: 14. The V gene's germline CDR1 is SEHNR and CDR2 FQNEAQ (reference sequence). The full variable domain, completed using reference TRBV7-9 and TRBJ2-5, is DTGVSQNPRHKITKRGQNVTFRCDPISEHNRLYWYRQTLGQGPEFLTYFQNEAQLEKSRLLSDRFSAERPKGSFSTLEIQRTEQGDSAMYLCASSPTRQGDIQETQYFGPGTRLLVL.

The chain recombines TRBV28 with TRBJ2-5; 7 nucleotides agree with TRBD2. There are 14 residues in the CDR3. Trimming cost V 5 bases and J 1 base; bases outside gene matches: 4. The V gene's germline CDR1 is MDHEN and CDR2 SYDVKM. The CDR3: CASSPLAPQETQYF. The CDR3 DNA is TGTGCCAGCAGTCCACTAGCGCCCCAAGAGACCCAGTACTTC.

V usage is TRBV2 and J usage is TRBJ2-3; D unresolved. This CDR3 is built from 14 residues. Trimming took off 2 bases at V and 3 bases at J, with 9 bases between the two ends. Germline V CDR1 and CDR2: SNHLY, FYNNEI. CDR3 sequence reads: CASSEFGFTDTQYF. The CDR3 DNA reads TGTGCCAGCAGTGAATTCGGGTTTACAGATACGCAGTATTTT.

This chain connects TRBV28 to TRBJ1-1; no reliable D call. The CDR3 is 13 amino acids. Trimming removed 4 bases from V and 1 base from J, with 7 bases in between. CDR1 is MDHEN and CDR2 is SYDVKM in the germline V gene. DNA of the CDR3: TGTGCCAGCAGTTATCCCACGAACACTGAAGCTTTCTTT. This encodes CASSYPTNTEAFF.

The chain uses TRBV6-5 and TRBJ2-3, with D hard to call. CDR1 and CDR2 (germline): MNHEY, SVGAGI. This CDR3 contains 11 residues. V dropped 5 bases and J dropped 6 bases, with 6 bases sitting between them. The CDR3 nucleotides read TGTGCCAGCAGTGAGGCGGATACGCAGTATTTT. Translating gives CASSEADTQYF.

This chain uses TRBV9 with TRBJ2-1, with 8 bases that match TRBD1. Trimming at V came to 6 bases and at J to 2 bases, leaving 13 bases not matched to a gene. The CDR3 covers 17 residues. Germline V gene sequence: CDR1 SGDLS, CDR2 YYNGEE. The chain's CDR3 is CASTAGQGTGAYNEQFF. Written as DNA, the CDR3 is TGTGCCAGCACCGCCGGACAGGGTACGGGAGCCTACAATGAGCAGTTCTTC.

V is TRBV19 and J is TRBJ2-1, with D maybe TRBD2 (6 bases). The CDR3 spans 14 residues. Germline values: CDR1 LNHDA, CDR2 SQIVND (reference sequence). V was cut by 10 bases and J by 10 bases, with 23 bases left in between. For the CDR3, the DNA is TGTGCCACCACCTTAGCGGAGAGGGTAGACGAGCAGTTCTTC. Translation: CATTLAERVDEQFF.

This clone has a handful of counts. V and J are TRBV7-9 and TRBJ1-4; D not certain. V gave up 5 bases and J gave up 5 bases, with 3 bases separating them. Germline V lookup: CDR1 SEHNR, CDR2 FQNEAQ (reference sequence). This CDR3 has 11 amino acids. CDR3 sequence reads: CASSRNEKLFF. CDR3 nucleotide sequence: TGTGCCAGCAGCCGCAATGAAAAACTGTTTTTT.

The rearrangement joins TRBV7-2 to TRBJ2-1, with 9 bases matching TRBD2. The germline V gene has CDR1 SGHTA and CDR2 FQGNSA. V shed 7 bases and J 1 base; nucleotides not matched to a gene: 5. This CDR3 spans 15 amino acids. This CDR3 is CASTLSGRSYNEQFF. The CDR3 nucleotides are TGTGCCAGCACTCTCAGCGGGAGGTCCTACAATGAGCAGTTCTTC.

The genes are TRBV5-1 and TRBJ2-1; D is unresolved. With 4 bases removed from V and 0 bases from J, the gap between germline ends came to 20 bases. The CDR3 contains 18 residues. The germline V gene has CDR1 SGHRS and CDR2 YFSETQ. The CDR3, as DNA: TGCGCCAGCAGCCCCTGGGGTGTAGTGGAGAGCTCCTACAATGAGCAGTTCTTC. Protein: CASSPWGVVESSYNEQFF.

The rearrangement joins TRBV7-9 to TRBJ2-7; 7 bases fit TRBD1. Losses at the gene ends were 1 base for V and 2 bases for J; bases not matched to a gene: 5. This CDR3 has 15 amino acids. Germline CDR1 and CDR2: SEHNR and FQNEAQ (reference sequence). CDR3 in DNA: TGTGCCAGCAGCTTAGTAGTCGGACAGGCCTACGAGCAGTACTTC. It translates to CASSLVVGQAYEQYF. The whole variable domain, remainder taken from reference TRBV7-9 and TRBJ2-7, is DTGVSQNPRHKITKRGQNVTFRCDPISEHNRLYWYRQTLGQGPEFLTYFQNEAQLEKSRLLSDRFSAERPKGSFSTLEIQRTEQGDSAMYLCASSLVVGQAYEQYFGPGTRLTVT.

This chain uses TRBV2 with TRBJ1-5, with D possibly being TRBD1 (5 bases). Trimming took 4 bases from V and 4 from J, leaving 23 bases between them. The CDR3 is 18 amino acids. Germline CDR1 is SNHLY and CDR2 is FYNNEI. The CDR3 loop is CASSVEGRGGAQNQPQHF. As DNA, the CDR3 is TGTGCCAGCAGTGTCGAGGGTAGGGGTGGGGCTCAAAATCAGCCCCAGCATTTT.

The CDR3 DNA follows: TGTGCCAGCAGCTCTTTTGGTGCCACCTACGAGCAGTACTTC. It encodes CASSSFGATYEQYF. The V call is TRBV7-8, the J call TRBJ2-7; no firm D call. CDR1 is SGHVS and CDR2 is FQNEAQ in the germline V gene. Trimming stripped 4 bases from V and 2 bases from J, with 12 bases between. The CDR3 totals 14 residues.